The entry below gives a single T cell receptor beta chain sequence along with its context. Its specificity is not known. The source of the sample is a study of T cell responses to AZD1222 COVID-19 vaccine. General observations from the study: Per reports, nearly half of all spike-specific TCRs target regions that are unmutated in variants. White British ancestry dominated among donors, who included more females, and clonal diversity was possibly underestimated. Baseline seropositives among AZD1222 recipients totaled only 5 to 7.

The repertoire was sequenced with immunoSEQ multiplex PCR; TCRdb's copy has only in-frame clones and lacks some. Of 140,000 to 150,000 clones in the sample, 91% were seen once. From germline, CDR1 is SGHRS and CDR2 YFSETQ. V was trimmed by 0 bases and J by 6 bases, leaving 12 bases between them. The CDR3 runs 15 residues. Sequenced material: peripheral blood, taken on day 0 of AZD1222 vaccination. V usage is TRBV5-1 and J usage is TRBJ2-2; the D is unclear. This receptor was taken from an adult in good health. CDR3 region: CASSLALGSAGELFF. The CDR3 nucleotides read TGCGCCAGCAGCTTGGCCCTGGGGTCGGCCGGGGAGCTGTTTTTT.